This T cell receptor beta chain was sequenced for a study of blood T cell repertoires in COVID-19. The protocol was immunoSEQ multiplex PCR, while the TCRdb copy is restricted to in-frame clones and leaves out a portion. Altogether a few hundred thousand clones are present, around nine tenths being singletons, with the ten largest covering roughly 5%. Seattle cases were enrolled at active infection and followed longitudinally. CDR3 length: 18 amino acids. V was pared by 1 base and J by 4 bases, with 20 bases between. Germline lookup yields CDR1 SGHVS and CDR2 FNYEAQ. Sequenced material: peripheral blood. The V gene is TRBV7-6, the J gene TRBJ2-1, with D perhaps matching TRBD2 (5 bases). The receptor was isolated from a woman aged 60-75 years with COVID-19, enrolled during active disease. The CDR3 is CASSLVRVNGRAYNEQFF. CDR3 in DNA: TGTGCCAGCAGCTTAGTGAGGGTAAATGGGCGAGCTTACAATGAGCAGTTCTTC.